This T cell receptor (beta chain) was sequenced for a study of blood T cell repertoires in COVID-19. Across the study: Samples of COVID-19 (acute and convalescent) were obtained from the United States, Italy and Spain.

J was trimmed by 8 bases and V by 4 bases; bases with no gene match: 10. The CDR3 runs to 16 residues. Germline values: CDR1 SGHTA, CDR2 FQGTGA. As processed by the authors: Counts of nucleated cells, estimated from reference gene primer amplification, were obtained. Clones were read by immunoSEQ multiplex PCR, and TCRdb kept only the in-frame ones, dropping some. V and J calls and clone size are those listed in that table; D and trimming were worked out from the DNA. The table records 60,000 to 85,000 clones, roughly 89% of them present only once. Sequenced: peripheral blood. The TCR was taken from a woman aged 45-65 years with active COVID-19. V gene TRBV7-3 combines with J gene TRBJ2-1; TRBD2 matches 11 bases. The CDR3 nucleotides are TGTGCCAGCAGCTCGGGGACTAGCGGCTTACTCCATGAGCAGTTCTTC. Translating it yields CASSSGTSGLLHEQFF.